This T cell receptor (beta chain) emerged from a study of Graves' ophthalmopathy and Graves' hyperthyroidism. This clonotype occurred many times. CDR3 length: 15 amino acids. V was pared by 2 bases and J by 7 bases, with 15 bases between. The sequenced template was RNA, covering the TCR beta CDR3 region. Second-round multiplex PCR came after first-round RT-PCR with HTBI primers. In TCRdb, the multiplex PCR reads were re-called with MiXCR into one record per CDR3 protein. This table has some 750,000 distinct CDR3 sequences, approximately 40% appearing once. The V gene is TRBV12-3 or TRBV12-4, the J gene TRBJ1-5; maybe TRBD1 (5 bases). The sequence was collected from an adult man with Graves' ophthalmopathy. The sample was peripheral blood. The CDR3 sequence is CASSLTGQGGQPQHF. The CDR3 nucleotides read TGTGCCAGCAGTTTAACCGGTCAGGGAGGACAGCCCCAGCATTTT.